The T cell receptor (beta chain) described here comes from a study of blood T cell repertoires in COVID-19. Overall study context: Samples taken during acute and convalescent COVID-19 were collected in the United States, Italy and Spain. Sources were T cells, B-cell-depleted T cells, or PBMCs; the material itself was cDNA or gDNA.

Authors' methods: Amplifying reference gene primers gave estimates of nucleated cell counts. Clones were read by immunoSEQ multiplex PCR, and TCRdb kept only the in-frame ones, dropping some. V and J calls and clone size are as listed in that table; D and trimming were resolved from the DNA. The sample contains hundreds of thousands of clones, approximately 86% of which appear only once. CDR3 length equals 11 residues. The germline V and J ends were trimmed by 5 bases and 10 bases, with 6 bases remaining between them. The chain uses TRBV12-3 or TRBV12-4 and TRBJ1-6, with D uncertain. The receptor was isolated from a woman of 80 years or more with active or convalescent COVID-19. The sample taken for sequencing was peripheral blood. CDR3 sequence: CASSTSSPLHF. In DNA, the CDR3 is TGTGCCAGCAGTACTTCATCACCCCTCCACTTT.